This T cell receptor (beta chain) is drawn from a study of shared clonotypes between healthy human individuals. Of note for this clone: Its target is not known.

Study-level findings and limits: Naive subsets generally had larger estimated richness than memory subsets.

This table comes from immunoSEQ multiplex PCR, and its TCRdb copy is limited to in-frame clones, with some not included. Among roughly 1 million clones listed, 75% to 80% were seen once. Donors were Caucasian adults residing in Nashville, Tennessee, USA. This CDR3 comprises 17 residues. V gave up 3 bases and J gave up 0 bases, with 20 bases separating them. From germline, CDR1 is SQVTM and CDR2 ANQGSEA. The specimen sequenced was memory CD4+ T cells from PBMCs. Subset noted: CD45RA-negative fraction. This chain connects TRBV29-1 to TRBJ1-1; D gene uncertain. The receptor comes from a man aged 18 to 30 in good health. Some clones in this sample may be carry-over from other donors' samples. The CDR3 spells CSVEWRAYTLMNTEAFF. DNA for the CDR3: TGCAGCGTTGAGTGGCGGGCGTACACCCTGATGAACACTGAAGCTTTCTTT.